This T cell receptor (beta chain) was recorded in a study of T cell responses to AZD1222 COVID-19 vaccine. Findings and limits, study-wide: Distributed over spike, vaccine-associated CD4 TCRs predominated at 160-218 and 743-854. Baseline seropositives among AZD1222 recipients totaled only 6 or 7. Increased Spike-specific TCR breadth and depth were observed after two AZD1222 doses.

Produced via immunoSEQ multiplex PCR; TCRdb's table is partial and in-frame only. This table holds fewer than 120,000 clones, roughly 92% found once. Germline loops: CDR1 ENHRY, CDR2 SYGVKD. The CDR3 runs to 14 residues. V was cut by 0 bases and J by 3 bases, with 8 bases left in between. Comments on this clone: As yet, its antigen is unknown.

The V gene is TRBV10-3, the J gene TRBJ2-5; D possibly corresponds to TRBD2 (5 bases). The sample consisted of peripheral blood, taken 28 days after the second AZD1222 dose. This receptor was taken from an adult who received the AZD1222 COVID-19 vaccine. The CDR3 sequence is CAISESRVKETQYF. The CDR3 coding sequence is TGTGCCATCAGTGAGTCGCGGGTGAAAGAGACCCAGTACTTC.